Included here is one T cell receptor (beta chain) sequence, with context. The source of the sample is a study of cytomegalovirus exposure and HLA in healthy donors. V lost 4 bases, J lost 3 bases, and 9 bases lay in between. In germline, CDR1 is KGHSH, CDR2 LQKENI. The CDR3 covers 13 residues. The PCR was carried out with 60 Vbeta primers and 13 Jbeta primers. Here immunoSEQ multiplex PCR was the method, and the copy in TCRdb shows in-frame clones only, minus some. This sample yields about 140,000 clones, of which almost 85% are seen a single time; 1.5% to 2.5% belongs to the top ten. The receptor's source is a woman between 40 and 50 years old in good health and CMV-seronegative. The chain links TRBV18 to TRBJ2-5; D might be TRBD1 (6 bases). The specimen was PBMCs. The DNA for the CDR3 is TGTGCCAGCTCACGAGGACAGAAAGAGACCCAGTACTTC. This sequence encodes CASSRGQKETQYF.